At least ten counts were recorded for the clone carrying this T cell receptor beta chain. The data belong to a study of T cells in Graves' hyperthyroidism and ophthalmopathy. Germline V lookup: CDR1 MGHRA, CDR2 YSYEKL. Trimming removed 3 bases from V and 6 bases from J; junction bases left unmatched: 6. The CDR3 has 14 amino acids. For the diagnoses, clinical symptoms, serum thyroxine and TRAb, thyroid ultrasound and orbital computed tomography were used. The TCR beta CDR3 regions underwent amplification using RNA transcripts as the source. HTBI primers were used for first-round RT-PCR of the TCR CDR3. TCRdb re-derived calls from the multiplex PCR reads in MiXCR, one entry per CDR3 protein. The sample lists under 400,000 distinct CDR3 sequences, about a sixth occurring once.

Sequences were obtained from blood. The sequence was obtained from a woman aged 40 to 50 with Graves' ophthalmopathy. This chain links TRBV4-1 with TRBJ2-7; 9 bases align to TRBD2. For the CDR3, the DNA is TGCGCCAGCAGCCATGCTGCTAGCGGGGCCGAGCAGTACTTC. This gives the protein CASSHAASGAEQYF.